Shown below are 10 T cell receptor beta chains from a single sample sequenced in a study of T cells in localized non-small cell lung cancer (dated by TCRdb to 2018 to 2020). Library preparation used the immunoSEQ multiplex PCR assay. The table was pulled from immuneACCESS by TCRdb, which kept in-frame rearrangements only. Such tables lose some clones; where checked, under half of the loss comes from unresolved V genes, and the rest has no known cause. A total of 1,500 to 2,000 clones appear in this sample, roughly a fifth of them only once. 18% of the sample comes from the top ten. Sample: normal lung tissue next to the tumor, taken before any cancer treatment. Source of these receptors: a woman aged 40 to 75 with stage I lung adenocarcinoma.

V and J are TRBV5-1 and TRBJ1-4; D gene ambiguous. The CDR3 length is 16 residues. The germline V and J ends were trimmed by 4 bases and 5 bases, with 18 bases remaining between them. In germline, CDR1 is SGHRS, CDR2 YFSETQ. CDR3 region: CASSKTTAPGNEKLFF. The DNA of the CDR3 is TGCGCCAGCAGCAAAACAACTGCCCCGGGGAATGAAAAACTGTTTTTT.

This clone is medium-sized in the sample. The genes are TRBV29-1 and TRBJ2-1, with D unresolved. Germline values: CDR1 SQVTM, CDR2 ANQGSEA. The V end lost 0 bases, the J end lost 4 bases, and 16 bases lay between the germline ends. The CDR3 runs to 16 residues. CDR3 residues: CSVEEGLAVHYNEQFF. DNA of the CDR3: TGCAGCGTTGAAGAGGGATTGGCAGTCCATTACAATGAGCAGTTCTTC.

V is TRBV10-3 and J is TRBJ2-1; 7 bases fit TRBD2. Per germline, CDR1 ENHRY and CDR2 SYGVKD. V lost 2 bases and J lost 5; bases outside the gene matches: 3. The CDR3 loop spans 14 amino acids. CDR3 sequence: CAISEGTNNNEQFF. The DNA of the CDR3 is TGTGCCATCAGTGAGGGGACTAACAACAATGAGCAGTTCTTC.

V is TRBV5-1 and J is TRBJ2-7; D possibly corresponds to TRBD1 (5 bases). The CDR3 is 14 residues long. Germline assignment: CDR1 SGHRS and CDR2 YFSETQ. V lost 5 bases to trimming and J lost 2 bases, with 14 bases between them. The CDR3 region has the DNA TGCGCCAGCAGTCAAGTTCAGGGTGCCTACGAGCAGTACTTC. This sequence encodes CASSQVQGAYEQYF.

This clone is large by share. The chain carries TRBV9 and TRBJ2-1; D remains unclear. Between the trimmed V and J ends, which lost 3 bases and 8 bases, there was a span of 15 bases. This CDR3 region has 14 residues. Germline loops: CDR1 SGDLS, CDR2 YYNGEE. The CDR3 is CASSGVGVLDEQFF. CDR3 sequence (DNA): TGTGCCAGCAGCGGTGTTGGGGTCCTCGATGAGCAGTTCTTC.

This clone has just a few counts. The chain joins TRBV30 to TRBJ2-1; no firm D call. V lost 2 bases to trimming and J lost 9 bases, with 8 bases between them. CDR3 length: 11 amino acids. In germline, CDR1 is GTSNPN, CDR2 SVGIG (reference sequence). In nucleotides, the CDR3 is TGTGCCTGGAGTTTTTGGGGTGAGCAGTTCTTC. It translates to CAWSFWGEQFF.

V usage is TRBV19 and J usage is TRBJ1-3, with D unresolved. The CDR3 sequence is 15 residues long. V lost 1 base and J lost 1, with 8 bases in between. Per germline, CDR1 LNHDA and CDR2 SQIVND (reference sequence). The CDR3 bases are TGTGCCAGTAGTATAGTGGTCGGGTCTGGAAACACCATATATTTT. Protein product: CASSIVVGSGNTIYF.

Only a few counts were recorded for this clone. V gene TRBV11-3 combines with J gene TRBJ2-3; D perhaps matches TRBD2 (6 bases). This CDR3 comprises 15 residues. V was pared by 5 bases and J by 7 bases, with 19 bases between. Germline loops: CDR1 SGHNT, CDR2 YENEEA. DNA of the CDR3: TGTGCCAGCAGCCCCGGGACTCCCAGCATATATACGCAGTATTTT. This encodes CASSPGTPSIYTQYF.

This clone was detected a few times. The chain has TRBV6-8 and TRBJ1-2; the D gene is possibly TRBD1 (6 bases). This CDR3 spans 16 amino acids. Trimming stripped 5 bases from V and 6 bases from J, with 22 bases between. Germline-derived CDR1 and CDR2 are MNHGY and SAAAGT. The CDR3 sequence: CASSSHEIGGPHGYTF. The CDR3, as DNA: TGTGCCAGCAGTAGTCACGAGATCGGGGGGCCCCATGGCTACACCTTC.

The chain recombines TRBV16 with TRBJ1-2; D is unclear. Germline V gene sequence: CDR1 KGHSY, CDR2 FQNENV. The V and J ends lost 5 bases and 4 bases respectively, with 23 bases between them. The CDR3 totals 17 residues. The CDR3 protein is CASSLSMFVRKTYGYTF. CDR3 nucleotide sequence: TGTGCCAGCAGCTTGTCAATGTTCGTTAGAAAGACCTATGGCTACACCTTC.